The 8 T cell receptor beta chains given below trace back to one sample, sequenced in a study of blood T cell repertoires in COVID-19. Profiling relied on immunoSEQ multiplex PCR, and the TCRdb table lists in-frame clones only, not all of them. Of some 280,000 clones in the sample, just under 85% are singletons; the top ten hold around 4%. What was sequenced was peripheral blood. The receptors shown here come from a woman aged 45-65 years with active or convalescent COVID-19.

This clone has just one count. The rearrangement uses TRBV2 and TRBJ1-1; 8 positions agree with TRBD1. CDR1 and CDR2 (germline): SNHLY, FYNNEI. CDR3 length: 14 amino acids. The ends lost 6 bases at V and 8 bases at J; junction bases unmatched: 11. The CDR3 sequence is CASRQDRDGREAFF. CDR3 sequence (DNA): TGTGCCAGCAGGCAGGACAGGGACGGGCGAGAAGCTTTCTTT.

The chain couples TRBV11-2 to TRBJ1-6; possible D gene TRBD1, 5 bases. Germline assignment: CDR1 SGHAT and CDR2 FQNNGV. The CDR3 is made up of 18 amino acids. Trimming took 3 bases from V and 7 from J, leaving 22 bases between them. The CDR3 DNA is TGTGCCAGCAGCTTGGGGTCGTCAGGGAATGGTTGGAATTCACCCCTCCACTTT. The encoded protein is CASSLGSSGNGWNSPLHF. The full variable domain, completed using reference TRBV11-2 and TRBJ1-6, is EAGVAQSPRYKIIEKRQSVAFWCNPISGHATLYWYQQILGQGPKLLIQFQNNGVVDDSQLPKDRFSAERLKGVDSTLKIQPAKLEDSAVYLCASSLGSSGNGWNSPLHFGNGTRLTVT.

J is TRBJ2-7 and V is TRBV24-1; D might be TRBD1 (5 bases). Germline V gene lookup returns CDR1 KGHDR and CDR2 SFDVKD. CDR3 size: 13 residues. Trimming left V 5 bases short and J 6 bases short, with 13 bases between. CDR3 in DNA: TGTGCCACCAGTGCCCTAGGGGTACCCGAGCAGTACTTC. Translated: CATSALGVPEQYF.

This sequence joins TRBV29-1 and TRBJ2-5; weak D call: TRBD1 (6 bases). The CDR3 spans 16 residues. Germline V lookup: CDR1 SQVTM, CDR2 ANQGSEA. Trimming cost V 4 bases and J 1 base, with 19 bases left between them. CDR3: CSVGLFRRDTQETQYF. DNA for the CDR3: TGCAGCGTTGGACTCTTCCGCCGGGACACCCAAGAGACCCAGTACTTC.

The V and J genes are TRBV5-6 and TRBJ2-7, with TRBD1 matching over 10 bases. V was clipped by 4 bases and J by 0 bases; unmatched bases: 7. The germline gives CDR1 SGHDT, CDR2 YYEEEE. This CDR3 is 16 amino acids long. The CDR3 DNA reads as TGTGCCAGCAGCAGGGGACAGGGGACTTCCTCCTACGAGCAGTACTTC. It encodes CASSRGQGTSSYEQYF.

This clone was counted between two and nine times. This chain uses TRBV29-1 with TRBJ1-1; TRBD1 is a possible D gene (6 bases). V was shortened by 7 bases and J by 5 bases, with 17 bases between the two germline ends. This CDR3 region has 13 residues. Germline V gene sequence: CDR1 SQVTM, CDR2 ANQGSEA. In DNA, the CDR3 is TGCAGCGGTGCCAGGGGTACGGGGACTGAAGCTTTCTTT. Translating it yields CSGARGTGTEAFF.

This chain connects TRBV4-2 to TRBJ2-1, with 7 bases that match TRBD1. The CDR3 has 19 amino acids. Germline V lookup: CDR1 LGHNA, CDR2 YNFKEQ. V was clipped by 1 base and J by 1 base; unmatched bases: 13. The CDR3 sequence is CASSQARDSLEASYNEQFF. The CDR3, as DNA: TGTGCCAGCAGCCAAGCACGGGACAGCCTAGAGGCGTCCTACAATGAGCAGTTCTTC.

In DNA form, the CDR3 reads TGTGCCAGCAGTGAAGGGTTGGACAGGGCGTATGGCTACACCTTC. Encoded protein: CASSEGLDRAYGYTF. V gene TRBV6-1 combines with J gene TRBJ1-2, with 8 bases that match TRBD1. The CDR3 sequence is 15 residues long. CDR1 MNHNS and CDR2 SASEGT come from the germline V gene. The J segment lost 5 bases and the V segment lost 1 base, leaving 6 bases of the junction unmatched.